This TCR beta chain emerged from a study of blood T cell repertoires in COVID-19. Produced via immunoSEQ multiplex PCR; TCRdb's table is partial and in-frame only. The top ten hold just over 7% of the sample, which has 300,000 to 400,000 clones, over 75% seen once. The CDR3 extends over 11 amino acids. Looked up from germline, CDR1 is SGHNT and CDR2 is YYREEE (reference sequence). V lost 3 bases and J lost 14, with 12 bases in between. The sequence came from a human donor in a cohort sampled during active COVID-19. The rearrangement uses TRBV5-4 and TRBJ2-1; D perhaps matches TRBD1 (5 bases). What was sequenced was peripheral blood. CDR3 sequence reads: CASSSTESKFF. CDR3 nucleotides: TGTGCCAGCAGCTCGACAGAAAGCAAGTTCTTC. The variable domain in full, with the rest retrieved from reference TRBV5-4 and TRBJ2-1, is ETGVTQSPTHLIKTRGQQVTLRCSSQSGHNTVSWYQQALGQGPQFIFQYYREEENGRGNFPPRFSGLQFPNYSSELNVNALELDDSALYLCASSSTESKFFGPGTRLTVL.